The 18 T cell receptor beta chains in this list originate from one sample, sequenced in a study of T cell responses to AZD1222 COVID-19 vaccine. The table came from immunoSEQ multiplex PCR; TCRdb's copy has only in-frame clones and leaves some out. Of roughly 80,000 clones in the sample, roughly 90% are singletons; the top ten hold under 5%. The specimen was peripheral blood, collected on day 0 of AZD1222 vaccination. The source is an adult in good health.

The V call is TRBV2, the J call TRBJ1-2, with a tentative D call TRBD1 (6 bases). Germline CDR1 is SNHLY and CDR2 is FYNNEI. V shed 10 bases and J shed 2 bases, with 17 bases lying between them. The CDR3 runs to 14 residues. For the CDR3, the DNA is TGTGCCACCCAGGGCGGGACAATGAACTATGGCTACACCTTC. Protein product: CATQGGTMNYGYTF.

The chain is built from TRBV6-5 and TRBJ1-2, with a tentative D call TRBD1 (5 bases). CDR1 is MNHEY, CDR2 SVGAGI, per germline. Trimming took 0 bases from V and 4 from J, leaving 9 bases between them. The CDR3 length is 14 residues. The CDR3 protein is CASSYSRTTYGYTF. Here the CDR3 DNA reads TGTGCCAGCAGTTACTCGCGGACAACCTATGGCTACACCTTC.

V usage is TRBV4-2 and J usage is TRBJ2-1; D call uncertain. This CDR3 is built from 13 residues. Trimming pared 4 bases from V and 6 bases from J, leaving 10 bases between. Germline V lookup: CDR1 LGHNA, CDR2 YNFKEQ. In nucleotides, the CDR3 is TGTGCCAGCAGCCCCCCCCGTAGCAATGAGCAGTTCTTC. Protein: CASSPPRSNEQFF.

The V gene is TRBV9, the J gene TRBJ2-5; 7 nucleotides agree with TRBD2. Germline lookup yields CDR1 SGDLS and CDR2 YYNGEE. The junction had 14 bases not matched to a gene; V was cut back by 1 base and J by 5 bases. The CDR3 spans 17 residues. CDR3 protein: CASSVNSGGRDLETQYF. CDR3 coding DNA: TGTGCCAGCAGCGTAAACTCGGGCGGGAGAGATTTGGAGACCCAGTACTTC.

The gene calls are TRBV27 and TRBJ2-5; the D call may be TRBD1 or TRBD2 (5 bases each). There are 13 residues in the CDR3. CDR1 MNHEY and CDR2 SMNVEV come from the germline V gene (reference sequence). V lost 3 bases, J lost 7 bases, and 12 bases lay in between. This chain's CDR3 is CASSLRVQGTQYF. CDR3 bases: TGTGCCAGCAGTTTGAGGGTCCAGGGGACCCAGTACTTC.

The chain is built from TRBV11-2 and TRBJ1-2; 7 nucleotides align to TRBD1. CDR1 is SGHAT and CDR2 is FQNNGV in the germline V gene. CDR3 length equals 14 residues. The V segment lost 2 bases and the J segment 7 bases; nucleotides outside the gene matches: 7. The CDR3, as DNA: TGTGCCAGCAGCTTAAACAGGGGAAGGGCTGGCTACACCTTC. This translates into CASSLNRGRAGYTF.

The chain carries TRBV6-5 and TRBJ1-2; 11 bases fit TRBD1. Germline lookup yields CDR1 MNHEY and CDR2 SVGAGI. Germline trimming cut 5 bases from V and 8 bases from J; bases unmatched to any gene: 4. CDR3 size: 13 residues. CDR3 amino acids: CASSRGQGAGYTF. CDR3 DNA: TGTGCCAGCAGTCGCGGACAGGGGGCCGGCTACACCTTC.

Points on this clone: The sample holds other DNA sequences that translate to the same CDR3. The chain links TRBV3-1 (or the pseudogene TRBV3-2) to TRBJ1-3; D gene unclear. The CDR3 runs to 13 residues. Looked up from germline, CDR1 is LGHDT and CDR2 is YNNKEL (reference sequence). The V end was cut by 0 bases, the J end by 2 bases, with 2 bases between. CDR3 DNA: TGTGCCAGCAGCCAAGAGGCTGGAAACACCATATATTTT. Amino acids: CASSQEAGNTIYF.

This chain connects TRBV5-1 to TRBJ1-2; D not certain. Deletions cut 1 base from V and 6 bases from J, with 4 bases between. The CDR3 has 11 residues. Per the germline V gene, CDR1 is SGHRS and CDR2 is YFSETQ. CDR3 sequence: CASSLNDGYTF. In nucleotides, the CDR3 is TGCGCCAGCAGCTTGAACGATGGCTACACCTTC.

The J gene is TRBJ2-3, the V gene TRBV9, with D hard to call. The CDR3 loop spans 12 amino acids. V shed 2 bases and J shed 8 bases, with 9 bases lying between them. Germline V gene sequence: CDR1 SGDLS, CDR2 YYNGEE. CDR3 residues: CASSVPLGTQYF. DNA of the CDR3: TGTGCCAGCAGCGTCCCACTGGGTACGCAGTATTTT. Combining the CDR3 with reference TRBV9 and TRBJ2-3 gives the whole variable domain DSGVTQTPKHLITATGQRVTLRCSPRSGDLSVYWYQQSLDQGLQFLIQYYNGEERAKGNILERFSAQQFPDLHSELNLSSLELGDSALYFCASSVPLGTQYFGPGTRLTVL.

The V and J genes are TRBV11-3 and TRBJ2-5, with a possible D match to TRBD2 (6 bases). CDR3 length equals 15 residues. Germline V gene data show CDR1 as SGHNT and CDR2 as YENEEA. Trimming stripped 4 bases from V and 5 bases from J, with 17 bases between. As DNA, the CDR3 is TGTGCCAGCAGCTCCCCTCGGGGGATTAGGGAGACCCAGTACTTC. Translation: CASSSPRGIRETQYF.

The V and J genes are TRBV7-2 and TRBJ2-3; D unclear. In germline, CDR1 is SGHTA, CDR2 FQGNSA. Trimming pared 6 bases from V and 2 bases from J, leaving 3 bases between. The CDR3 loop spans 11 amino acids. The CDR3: CASRNTDTQYF. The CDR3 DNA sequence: TGTGCCAGCAGAAACACAGATACGCAGTATTTT.

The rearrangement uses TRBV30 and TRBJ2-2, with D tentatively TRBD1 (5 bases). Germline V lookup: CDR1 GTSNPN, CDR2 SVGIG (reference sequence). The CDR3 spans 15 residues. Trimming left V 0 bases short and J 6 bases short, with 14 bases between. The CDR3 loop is CAWSVRTQGPGELFF. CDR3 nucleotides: TGTGCCTGGAGTGTACGAACTCAGGGTCCCGGGGAGCTGTTTTTT.

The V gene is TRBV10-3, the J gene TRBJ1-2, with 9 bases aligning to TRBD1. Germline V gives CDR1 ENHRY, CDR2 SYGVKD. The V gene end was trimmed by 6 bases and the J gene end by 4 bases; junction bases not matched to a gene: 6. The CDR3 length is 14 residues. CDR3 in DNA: TGTGCCATCAGAGGACAGGGGTACAGCTATGGCTACACCTTC. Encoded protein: CAIRGQGYSYGYTF.

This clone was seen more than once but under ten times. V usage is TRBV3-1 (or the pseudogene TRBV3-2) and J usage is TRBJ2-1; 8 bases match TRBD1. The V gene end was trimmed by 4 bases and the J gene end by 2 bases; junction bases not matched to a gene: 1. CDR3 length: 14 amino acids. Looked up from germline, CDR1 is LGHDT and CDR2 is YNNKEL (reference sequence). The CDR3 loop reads CASSPQGAYNEQFF. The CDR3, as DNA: TGTGCCAGCAGCCCACAGGGGGCCTACAATGAGCAGTTCTTC.

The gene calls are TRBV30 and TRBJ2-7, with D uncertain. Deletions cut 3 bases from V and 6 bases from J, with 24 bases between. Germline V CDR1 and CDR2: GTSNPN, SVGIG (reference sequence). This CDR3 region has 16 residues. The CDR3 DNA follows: TGTGCCTGGAGGTCGGTGGGCTGGGGTCCTCTGGGCGAGCAGTACTTC. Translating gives CAWRSVGWGPLGEQYF.

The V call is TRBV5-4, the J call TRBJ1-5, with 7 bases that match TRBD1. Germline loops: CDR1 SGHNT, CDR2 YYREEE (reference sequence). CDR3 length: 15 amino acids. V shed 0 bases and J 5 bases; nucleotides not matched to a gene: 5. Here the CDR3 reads CASSLVPGGDQPQHF. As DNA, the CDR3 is TGTGCCAGCAGCTTGGTCCCAGGGGGGGATCAGCCCCAGCATTTT.

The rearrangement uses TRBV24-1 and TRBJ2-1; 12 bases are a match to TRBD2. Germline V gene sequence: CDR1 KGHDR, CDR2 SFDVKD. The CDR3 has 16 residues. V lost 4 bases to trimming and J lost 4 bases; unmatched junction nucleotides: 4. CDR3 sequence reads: CATSDPSGREYNEQFF. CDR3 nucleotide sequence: TGTGCCACCAGTGACCCTAGCGGGAGGGAATACAATGAGCAGTTCTTC.